The text below deals with one T cell receptor beta chain. The target antigen is unknown. The source of the sample is a study of T cell responses to AZD1222 COVID-19 vaccine. The study, taken as a whole, reports: There were mostly white British donors and more females than males, and clonal diversity was possibly underestimated. Recipients of AZD1222 seropositive at baseline numbered only 5 or 6.

Timing groups of about 4 and about 12 weeks for second doses were pooled. From germline, CDR1 is SGHTS and CDR2 YDEGEE. The CDR3 has 16 amino acids. With 4 bases clipped from V and 7 bases from J, the junction kept 11 bases outside the gene matches. Here immunoSEQ multiplex PCR was the method, and the copy in TCRdb shows in-frame clones only, minus some. The data show 140,000 to 150,000 clones, roughly 90% seen once. Sample: peripheral blood, taken 28 days after the second AZD1222 dose. The J gene is TRBJ1-4, the V gene TRBV5-8; 9 bases match TRBD1. This clonotype was obtained from an adult who received the AZD1222 COVID-19 vaccine. Here the CDR3 reads CASSRQGGMAGEKLFF. CDR3 DNA sequence: TGTGCCAGCAGCCGACAGGGGGGCATGGCGGGTGAAAAACTGTTTTTT.